This T cell receptor beta chain was retrieved from a study of blood T cell repertoires in COVID-19. Germline assignment: CDR1 LGHDT and CDR2 YNNKEL (reference sequence). The trim removed 2 bases at V and 3 bases at J, leaving 8 bases unmatched. This CDR3 spans 16 amino acids. In its sample, this clone was seen once. Using immunoSEQ multiplex PCR, the repertoire was profiled, and TCRdb retains in-frame clones only, with some absent. Of some 41,000 clones listed, approximately 86% are singletons. The genes are TRBV3-1 (or the pseudogene TRBV3-2) and TRBJ1-2; TRBD1 agrees at 8 bases. Sequenced input: peripheral blood. This sequence originates from a woman in her seventies with acute or convalescent COVID-19. For the CDR3, the DNA is TGTGCCAGCAGCCAACTACCAGGGGGCGCCGACTATGGCTACACCTTC. Translation: CASSQLPGGADYGYTF.